The T cell receptor (beta chain) under discussion was sequenced for a study of blood T cell repertoires in COVID-19. The wider study: Spain, Italy and the United States supplied samples that represented acute and convalescent COVID-19. PBMCs, B-cell-depleted T cells, or T cells provided the cDNA or gDNA that made up the material.

Source study methods: Amplification of reference gene primers was used by the study to estimate nucleated cell counts. Produced via immunoSEQ multiplex PCR; TCRdb's table is partial and in-frame only. D and trimming come from the DNA, and the V and J calls and clone size come from that table. The repertoire consists of about 170,000 clones, with more than 70% occurring once and the leading ten covering roughly 1.9%. The sequence was collected from a man aged 50-59 years who had recovered from COVID-19. Material: peripheral blood.

The CDR3 here is CASSEHKGASYEQYF. The CDR3 bases are TGTGCCAGCAGTGAACATAAGGGGGCCTCCTACGAGCAGTACTTC. The chain employs TRBV6-1 and TRBJ2-7; 7 bases are a match to TRBD1. Germline CDR1 is MNHNS and CDR2 is SASEGT. The V segment lost 2 bases and the J segment 0 bases; nucleotides outside the gene matches: 4. CDR3 length: 15 amino acids.